The clone carrying this T cell receptor beta chain was seen many times. Germline lookup yields CDR1 SGHAT and CDR2 FQNNGV. The CDR3 consists of 17 residues. Trimming removed 3 bases from V and 0 bases from J, with 17 bases in between. Patients with ophthalmopathy all had a Clinical Activity Score of at least 3, a NOSPECS grade of at least 4 and duration under 3 months. Amplification targeted TCR beta CDR3 regions from RNA transcripts. First-round RT-PCR targeting the TCR CDR3 was performed with the HTBI primer set. TCRdb re-derived calls from the multiplex PCR reads in MiXCR, one entry per CDR3 protein. Of about 640,000 distinct CDR3 sequences listed, roughly 20% are singletons. This sample was taken from a study of T cells in Graves' hyperthyroidism and ophthalmopathy. The wider study: The blood sample was taken at first diagnosis, before treatment began.

Sequencing was performed on blood. The clonotype comes from a man aged 30 to 39 with Graves' ophthalmopathy. The gene calls are TRBV11-2 and TRBJ1-1; D uncertain. CDR3 in amino acids: CASSFRTQSSMNTEAFF. In nucleotides, the CDR3 is TGTGCCAGCAGCTTTCGTACACAATCGTCCATGAACACTGAAGCTTTCTTT. The variable domain in full, with the rest retrieved from reference TRBV11-2 and TRBJ1-1, is EAGVAQSPRYKIIEKRQSVAFWCNPISGHATLYWYQQILGQGPKLLIQFQNNGVVDDSQLPKDRFSAERLKGVDSTLKIQPAKLEDSAVYLCASSFRTQSSMNTEAFFGQGTRLTVV.